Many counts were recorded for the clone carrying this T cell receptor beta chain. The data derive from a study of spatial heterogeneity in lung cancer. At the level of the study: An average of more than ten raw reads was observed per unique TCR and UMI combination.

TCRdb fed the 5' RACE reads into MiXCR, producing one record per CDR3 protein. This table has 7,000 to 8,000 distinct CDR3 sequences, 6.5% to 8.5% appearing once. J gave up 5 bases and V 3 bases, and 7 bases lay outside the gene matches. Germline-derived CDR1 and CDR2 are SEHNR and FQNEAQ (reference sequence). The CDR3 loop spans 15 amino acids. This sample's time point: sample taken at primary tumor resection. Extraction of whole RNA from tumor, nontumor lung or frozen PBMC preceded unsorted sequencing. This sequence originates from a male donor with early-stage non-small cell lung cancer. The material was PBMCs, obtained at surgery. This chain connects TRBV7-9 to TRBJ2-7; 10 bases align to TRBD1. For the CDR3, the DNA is TGTGCCAGCAGCTTGTGGGACAGGGGAGTTCACGAGCAGTACTTC. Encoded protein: CASSLWDRGVHEQYF.